This T cell receptor (beta chain) comes out of a study of T-cell reconstitution after alpha-beta-depleted transplantation in children. This clonotype was recorded many times. Trimming cost V 2 bases and J 0 bases, with 6 bases left between them. The CDR3 has 14 residues. Germline V gives CDR1 MNHEY, CDR2 SVGAGI. The authors prepared the TCRbeta library with unique molecular identifiers. TCRdb reanalysed the PCR reads using MiXCR and keeps one entry per CDR3 protein. Of around 190,000 distinct CDR3 sequences listed, approximately 6.3% are singletons. The source material was PBMCs, sampled before TCRalphabeta/CD19-depleted stem cell transplant. The chain is built from TRBV6-5 and TRBJ2-3, with a tentative D call TRBD2 (6 bases). This TCR was recovered from a boy younger than 10 with acute lymphoblastic leukemia, due to receive a stem cell transplant. CDR3: CASSYAGSTDTQYF. In nucleotides, the CDR3 is TGTGCCAGCAGTTACGCGGGGAGCACAGATACGCAGTATTTT.